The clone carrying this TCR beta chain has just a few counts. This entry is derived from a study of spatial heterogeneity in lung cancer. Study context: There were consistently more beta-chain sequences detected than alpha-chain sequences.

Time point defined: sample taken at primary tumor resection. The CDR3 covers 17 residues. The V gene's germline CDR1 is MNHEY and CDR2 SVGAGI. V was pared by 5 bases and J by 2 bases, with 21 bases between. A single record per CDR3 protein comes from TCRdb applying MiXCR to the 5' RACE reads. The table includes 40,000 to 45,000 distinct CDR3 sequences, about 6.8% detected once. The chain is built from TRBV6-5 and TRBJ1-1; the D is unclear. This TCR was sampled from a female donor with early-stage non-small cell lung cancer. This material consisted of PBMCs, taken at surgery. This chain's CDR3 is CASSIDRVSRINTEAFF. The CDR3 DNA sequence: TGTGCCAGCAGTATCGACCGAGTATCCCGCATAAACACTGAAGCTTTCTTT.